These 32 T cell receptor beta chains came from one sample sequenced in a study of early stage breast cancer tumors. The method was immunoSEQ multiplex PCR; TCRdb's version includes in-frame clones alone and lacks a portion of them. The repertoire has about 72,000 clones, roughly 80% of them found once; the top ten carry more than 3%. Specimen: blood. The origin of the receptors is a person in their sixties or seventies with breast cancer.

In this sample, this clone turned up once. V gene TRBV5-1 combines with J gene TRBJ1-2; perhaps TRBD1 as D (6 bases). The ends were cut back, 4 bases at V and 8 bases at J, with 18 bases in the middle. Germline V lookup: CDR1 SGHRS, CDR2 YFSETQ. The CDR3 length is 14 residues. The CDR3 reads CASSLTGSDGGYTF. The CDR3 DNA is TGCGCCAGCAGCCTTACAGGGAGCGACGGGGGCTACACCTTC.

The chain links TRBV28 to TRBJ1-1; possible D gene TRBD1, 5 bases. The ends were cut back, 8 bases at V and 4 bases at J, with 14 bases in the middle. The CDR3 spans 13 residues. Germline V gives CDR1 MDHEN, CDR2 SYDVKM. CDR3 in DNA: TGTGCCAGCTGGCTAGGGGTGGGCACTGAAGCTTTCTTT. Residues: CASWLGVGTEAFF.

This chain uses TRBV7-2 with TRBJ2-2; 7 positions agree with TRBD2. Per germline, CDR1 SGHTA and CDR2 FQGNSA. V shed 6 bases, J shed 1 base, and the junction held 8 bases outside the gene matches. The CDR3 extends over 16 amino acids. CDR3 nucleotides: TGTGCCAGCAGTTCAGGACTAGGAGGGAACACCGGGGAGCTGTTTTTT. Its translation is CASSSGLGGNTGELFF.

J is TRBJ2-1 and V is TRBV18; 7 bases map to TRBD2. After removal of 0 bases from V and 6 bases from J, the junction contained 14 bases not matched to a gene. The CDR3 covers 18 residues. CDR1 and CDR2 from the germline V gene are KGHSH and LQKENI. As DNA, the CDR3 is TGTGCCAGCTCACCACCGTCGGGGGGAATTCCCAATAGCAATGAGCAGTTCTTC. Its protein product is CASSPPSGGIPNSNEQFF.

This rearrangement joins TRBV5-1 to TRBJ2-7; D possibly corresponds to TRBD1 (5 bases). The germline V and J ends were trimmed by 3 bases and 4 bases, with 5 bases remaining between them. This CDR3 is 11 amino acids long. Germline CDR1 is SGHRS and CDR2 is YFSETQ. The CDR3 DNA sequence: TGCGCCAGCAGCTCAGGGTACGAGCAGTACTTC. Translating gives CASSSGYEQYF.

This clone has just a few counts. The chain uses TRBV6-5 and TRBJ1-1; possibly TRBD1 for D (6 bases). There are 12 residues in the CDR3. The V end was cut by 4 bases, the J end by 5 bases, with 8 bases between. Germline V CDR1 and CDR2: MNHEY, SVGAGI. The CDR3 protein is CASSSGATEAFF. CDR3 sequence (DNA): TGTGCCAGCAGTTCGGGGGCGACTGAAGCTTTCTTT.

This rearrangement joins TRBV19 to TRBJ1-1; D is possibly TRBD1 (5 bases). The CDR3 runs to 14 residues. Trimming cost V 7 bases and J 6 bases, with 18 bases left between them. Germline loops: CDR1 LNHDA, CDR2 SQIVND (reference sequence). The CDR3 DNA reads TGTGCCAGTAAATACAGTCCACCGGGGGCTGAAGCTTTCTTT. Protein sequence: CASKYSPPGAEAFF.

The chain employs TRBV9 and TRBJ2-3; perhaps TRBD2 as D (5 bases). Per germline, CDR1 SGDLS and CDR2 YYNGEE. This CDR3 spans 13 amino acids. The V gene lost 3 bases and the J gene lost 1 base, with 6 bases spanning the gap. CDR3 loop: CASSGGGTDTQYF. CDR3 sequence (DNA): TGTGCCAGCAGCGGGGGAGGCACAGATACGCAGTATTTT. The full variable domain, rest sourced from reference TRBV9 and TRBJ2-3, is DSGVTQTPKHLITATGQRVTLRCSPRSGDLSVYWYQQSLDQGLQFLIQYYNGEERAKGNILERFSAQQFPDLHSELNLSSLELGDSALYFCASSGGGTDTQYFGPGTRLTVL.

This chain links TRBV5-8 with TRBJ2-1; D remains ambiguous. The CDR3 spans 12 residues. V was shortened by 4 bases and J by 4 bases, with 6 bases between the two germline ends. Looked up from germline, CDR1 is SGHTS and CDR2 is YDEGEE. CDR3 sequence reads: CASSHGYNEQFF. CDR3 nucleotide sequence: TGTGCCAGCAGCCACGGATACAATGAGCAGTTCTTC.

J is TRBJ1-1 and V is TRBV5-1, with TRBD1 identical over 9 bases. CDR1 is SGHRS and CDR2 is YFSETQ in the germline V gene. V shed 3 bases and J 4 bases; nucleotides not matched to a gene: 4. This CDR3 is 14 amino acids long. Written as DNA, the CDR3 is TGCGCCAGCAGCTCAACGACAGGGGGCACTGAAGCTTTCTTT. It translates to CASSSTTGGTEAFF.

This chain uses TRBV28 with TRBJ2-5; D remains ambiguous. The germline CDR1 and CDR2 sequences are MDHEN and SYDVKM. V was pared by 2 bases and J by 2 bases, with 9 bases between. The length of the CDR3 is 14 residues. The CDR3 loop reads CASSLSRRQETQYF. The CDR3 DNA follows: TGTGCCAGCAGTTTAAGTAGAAGACAAGAGACCCAGTACTTC.

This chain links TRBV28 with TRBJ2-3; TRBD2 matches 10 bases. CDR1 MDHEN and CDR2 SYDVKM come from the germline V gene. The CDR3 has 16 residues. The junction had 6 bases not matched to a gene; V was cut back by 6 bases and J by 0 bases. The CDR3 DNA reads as TGTGCCAGCAGCCTCTTTAGCGGGGGGAGCACAGATACGCAGTATTTT. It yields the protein CASSLFSGGSTDTQYF.

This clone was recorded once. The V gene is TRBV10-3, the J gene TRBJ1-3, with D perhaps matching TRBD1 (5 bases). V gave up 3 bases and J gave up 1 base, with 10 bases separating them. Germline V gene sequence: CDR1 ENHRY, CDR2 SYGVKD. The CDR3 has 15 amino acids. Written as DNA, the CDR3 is TGTGCCATCAGTGACAGGGTTGCGTCTGGAAACACCATATATTTT. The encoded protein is CAISDRVASGNTIYF.

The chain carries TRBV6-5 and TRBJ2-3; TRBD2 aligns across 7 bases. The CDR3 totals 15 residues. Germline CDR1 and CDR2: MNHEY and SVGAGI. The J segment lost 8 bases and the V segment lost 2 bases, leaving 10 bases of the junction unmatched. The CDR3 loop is CASSYTSGLGGTQYF. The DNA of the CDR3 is TGTGCCAGCAGTTACACCTCCGGACTAGGAGGTACGCAGTATTTT.

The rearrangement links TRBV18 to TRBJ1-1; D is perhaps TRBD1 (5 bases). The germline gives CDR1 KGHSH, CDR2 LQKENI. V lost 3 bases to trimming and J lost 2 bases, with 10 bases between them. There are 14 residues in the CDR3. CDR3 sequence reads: CASSPAGTNTEAFF. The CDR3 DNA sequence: TGTGCCAGCTCACCTGCAGGGACTAACACTGAAGCTTTCTTT.

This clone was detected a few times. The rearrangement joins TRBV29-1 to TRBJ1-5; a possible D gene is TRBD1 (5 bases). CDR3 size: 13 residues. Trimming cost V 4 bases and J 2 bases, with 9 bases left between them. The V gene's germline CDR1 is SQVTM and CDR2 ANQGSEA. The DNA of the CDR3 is TGCAGCGTTGGTGGGGCGGGCAATCAGCCCCAGCATTTT. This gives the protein CSVGGAGNQPQHF. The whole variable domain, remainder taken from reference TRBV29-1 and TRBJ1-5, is SAVISQKPSRDICQRGTSLTIQCQVDSQVTMMFWYRQQPGQSLTLIATANQGSEATYESGFVIDKFPISRPNLTFSTLTVSNMSPEDSSIYLCSVGGAGNQPQHFGDGTRLSIL.

The DNA for the CDR3 is TGTGCTTCTCAGGGTCGATGGACTGAAGCTTTCTTT. It specifies CASQGRWTEAFF. The chain couples TRBV19 to TRBJ1-1, with a possible D match to TRBD1 (5 bases). This CDR3 contains 12 residues. Per germline, CDR1 LNHDA and CDR2 SQIVND (reference sequence).

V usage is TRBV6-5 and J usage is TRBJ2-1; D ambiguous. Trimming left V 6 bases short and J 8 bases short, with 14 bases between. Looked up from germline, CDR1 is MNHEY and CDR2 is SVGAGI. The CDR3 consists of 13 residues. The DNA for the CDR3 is TGTGCCAGCAGCCGGAGACTTGGGGATGAGCAGTTCTTC. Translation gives CASSRRLGDEQFF.

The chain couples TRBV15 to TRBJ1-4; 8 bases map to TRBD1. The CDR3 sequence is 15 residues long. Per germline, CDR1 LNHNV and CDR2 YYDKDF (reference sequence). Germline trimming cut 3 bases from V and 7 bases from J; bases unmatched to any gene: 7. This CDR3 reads CATSSGGQASEKLFF. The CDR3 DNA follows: TGTGCCACCAGCAGTGGGGGACAGGCGAGTGAAAAACTGTTTTTT.

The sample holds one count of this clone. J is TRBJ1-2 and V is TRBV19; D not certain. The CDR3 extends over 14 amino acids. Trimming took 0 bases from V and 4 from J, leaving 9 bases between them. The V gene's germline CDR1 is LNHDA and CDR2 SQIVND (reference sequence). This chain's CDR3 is CASSIDRGFYGYTF. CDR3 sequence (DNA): TGTGCCAGTAGTATAGATCGCGGTTTCTATGGCTACACCTTC.

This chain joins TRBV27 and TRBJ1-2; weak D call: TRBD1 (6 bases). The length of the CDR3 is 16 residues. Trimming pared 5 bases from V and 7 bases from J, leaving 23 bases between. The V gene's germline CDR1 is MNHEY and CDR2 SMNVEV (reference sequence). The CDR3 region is CASSPQRDTRLFGYTF. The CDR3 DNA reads TGTGCCAGCAGTCCCCAACGGGACACCAGGTTATTTGGCTACACCTTC.

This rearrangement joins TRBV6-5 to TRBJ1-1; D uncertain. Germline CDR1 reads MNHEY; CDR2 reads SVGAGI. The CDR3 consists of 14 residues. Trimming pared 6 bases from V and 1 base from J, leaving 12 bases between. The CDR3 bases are TGTGCCAGCAGATCAGACCCAGCGAACACTGAAGCTTTCTTT. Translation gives CASRSDPANTEAFF.

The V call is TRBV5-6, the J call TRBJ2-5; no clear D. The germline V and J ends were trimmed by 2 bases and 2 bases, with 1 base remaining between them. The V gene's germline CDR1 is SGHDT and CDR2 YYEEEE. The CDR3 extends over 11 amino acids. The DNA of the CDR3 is TGTGCCAGCAGCTTTCAAGAGACCCAGTACTTC. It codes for CASSFQETQYF.

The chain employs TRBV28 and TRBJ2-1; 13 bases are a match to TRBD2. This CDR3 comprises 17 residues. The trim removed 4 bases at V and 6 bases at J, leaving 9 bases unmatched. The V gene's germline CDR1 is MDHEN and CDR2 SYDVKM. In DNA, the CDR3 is TGTGCCAGCAGTTGGGGACTAGCGGGAAATTTCGGCAATGAGCAGTTCTTC. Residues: CASSWGLAGNFGNEQFF.

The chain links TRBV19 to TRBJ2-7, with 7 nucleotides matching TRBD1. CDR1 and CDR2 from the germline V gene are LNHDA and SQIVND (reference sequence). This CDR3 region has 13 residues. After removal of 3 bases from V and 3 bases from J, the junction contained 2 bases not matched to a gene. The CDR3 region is CASSIRQGYEQYF. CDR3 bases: TGTGCCAGTAGTATTCGACAGGGCTACGAGCAGTACTTC.

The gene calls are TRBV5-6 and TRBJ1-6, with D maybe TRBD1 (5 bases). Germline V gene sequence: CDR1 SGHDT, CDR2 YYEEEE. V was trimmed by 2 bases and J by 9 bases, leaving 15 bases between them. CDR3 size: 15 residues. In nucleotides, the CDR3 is TGTGCCAGCAGCTTCATTGTTGGGGGTAGTTCACCCCTCCACTTT. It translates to CASSFIVGGSSPLHF.

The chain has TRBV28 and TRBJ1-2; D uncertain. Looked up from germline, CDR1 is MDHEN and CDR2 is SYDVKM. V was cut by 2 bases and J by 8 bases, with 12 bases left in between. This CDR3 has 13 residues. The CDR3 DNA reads TGTGCCAGCAGTTTAACTGGGGTCGGCGGCTACACCTTC. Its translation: CASSLTGVGGYTF.

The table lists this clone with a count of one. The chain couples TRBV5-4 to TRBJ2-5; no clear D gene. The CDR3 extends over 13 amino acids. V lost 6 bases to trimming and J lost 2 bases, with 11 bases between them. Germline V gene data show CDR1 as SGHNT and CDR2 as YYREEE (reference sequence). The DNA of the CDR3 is TGTGCCAGCAAGGAGACGGCACAAGAGACCCAGTACTTC. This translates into CASKETAQETQYF.

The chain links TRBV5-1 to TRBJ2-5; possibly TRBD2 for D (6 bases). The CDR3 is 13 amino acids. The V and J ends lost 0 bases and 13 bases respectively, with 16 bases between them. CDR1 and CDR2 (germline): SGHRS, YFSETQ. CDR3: CASSLDGRAEVYF. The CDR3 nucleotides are TGCGCCAGCAGCTTGGACGGGAGAGCGGAGGTGTACTTC.

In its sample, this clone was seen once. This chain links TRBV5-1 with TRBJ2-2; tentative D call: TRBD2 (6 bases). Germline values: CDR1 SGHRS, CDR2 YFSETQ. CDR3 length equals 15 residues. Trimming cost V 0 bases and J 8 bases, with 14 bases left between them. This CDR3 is CASSLVGSGAGELFF. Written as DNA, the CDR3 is TGCGCCAGCAGCTTGGTGGGTAGCGGCGCGGGGGAGCTGTTTTTT.

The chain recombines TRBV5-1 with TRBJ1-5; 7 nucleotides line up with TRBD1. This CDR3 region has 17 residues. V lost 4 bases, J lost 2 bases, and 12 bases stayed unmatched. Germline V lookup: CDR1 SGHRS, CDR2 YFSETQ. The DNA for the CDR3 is TGCGCCAGCAGCCTGGACCCAGGGGGGTACGGCAATCAGCCCCAGCATTTT. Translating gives CASSLDPGGYGNQPQHF.

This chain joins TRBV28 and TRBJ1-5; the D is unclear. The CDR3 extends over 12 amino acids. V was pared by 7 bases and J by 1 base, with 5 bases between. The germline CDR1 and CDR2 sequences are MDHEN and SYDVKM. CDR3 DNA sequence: TGTGCCAGCACAGTCAGCAATCAGCCCCAGCATTTT. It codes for CASTVSNQPQHF.